This T cell receptor (beta chain) emerged from a study of cytomegalovirus exposure and HLA in healthy donors. PCR primers comprised 60 Vbeta and 13 Jbeta primers. Sequencing was performed with immunoSEQ multiplex PCR; in TCRdb, only in-frame clones are kept and a portion is missing. Here the sample spans nearly 110,000 clones, 81% being singletons. The V gene's germline CDR1 is SGDLS and CDR2 YYNGEE. V shed 4 bases, J shed 5 bases, and the junction held 5 bases outside the gene matches. This CDR3 has 15 residues. This clonotype originated in a man aged 30-40 years in good health and CMV-seronegative. This rearrangement joins TRBV9 to TRBJ2-3; 12 nucleotides match TRBD2. Sequencing was carried out using PBMCs. For the CDR3, the DNA is TGTGCCAGCAGCAGACTAGCGGGAGTTGGAGATACGCAGTATTTT. Its translation: CASSRLAGVGDTQYF.